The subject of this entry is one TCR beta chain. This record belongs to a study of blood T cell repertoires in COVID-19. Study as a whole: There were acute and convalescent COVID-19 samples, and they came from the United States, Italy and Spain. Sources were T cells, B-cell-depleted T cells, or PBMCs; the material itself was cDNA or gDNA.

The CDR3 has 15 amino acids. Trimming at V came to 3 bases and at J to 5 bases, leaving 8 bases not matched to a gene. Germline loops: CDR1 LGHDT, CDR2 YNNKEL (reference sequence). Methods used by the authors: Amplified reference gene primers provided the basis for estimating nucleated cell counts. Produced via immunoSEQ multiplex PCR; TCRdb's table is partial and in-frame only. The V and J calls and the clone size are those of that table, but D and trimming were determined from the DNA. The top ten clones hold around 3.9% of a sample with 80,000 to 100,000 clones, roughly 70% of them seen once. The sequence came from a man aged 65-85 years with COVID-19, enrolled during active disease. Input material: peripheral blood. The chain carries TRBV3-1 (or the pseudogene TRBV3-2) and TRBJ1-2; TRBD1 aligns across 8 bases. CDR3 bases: TGTGCCAGCAGCCAGTCCGGGACAGGAAGGTATGGCTACACCTTC. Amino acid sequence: CASSQSGTGRYGYTF.